This T cell receptor beta chain was observed in a study of breast tumors, draining lymph nodes, adjacent tissues. General observations from the study: Tumor TCR diversity was below lymph nodes but above nontumor tissue. The data were judged consistent with most tumor T cells coming from lymph node and expanding in tumor. Tumor T cell lymph node origin was a supported hypothesis, not proven. Luminal-like breast cancer showed significantly higher tumor–nontumor repertoire similarity than basal-like.

This clonotype was seen ten or more times. Its antigen is undetermined. Samples came from axillary lymph nodes draining the breast cancer. MiXCR, applied by TCRdb to the multiplex PCR reads, yields one record per CDR3 protein. In the table there are about 180,000 distinct CDR3 sequences, approximately 30% of which are singletons. Germline trimming cut 7 bases from V and 7 bases from J; bases unmatched to any gene: 9. From germline, CDR1 is MNHNY and CDR2 SVGAGI (reference sequence). The CDR3 extends over 14 amino acids. The clonotype was recovered from a female donor with breast cancer. Some clones in this sample may be carry-over from other donors' samples. This chain uses TRBV6-6 with TRBJ1-4; 7 positions match TRBD1. Material: axillary lymph node tissue. The CDR3 region is CASTEQGRFEKLFF. DNA for the CDR3: TGTGCCAGCACCGAACAGGGGAGGTTTGAAAAACTGTTTTTT.